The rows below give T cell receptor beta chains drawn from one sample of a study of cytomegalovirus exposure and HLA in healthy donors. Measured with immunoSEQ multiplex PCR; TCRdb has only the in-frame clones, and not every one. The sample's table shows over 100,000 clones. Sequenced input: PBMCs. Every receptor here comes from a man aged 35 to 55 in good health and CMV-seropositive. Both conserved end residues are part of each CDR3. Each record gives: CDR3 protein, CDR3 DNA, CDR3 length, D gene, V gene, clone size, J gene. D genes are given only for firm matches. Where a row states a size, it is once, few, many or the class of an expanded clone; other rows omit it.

CDR3aa: CASSKYVNWGEYSNQPQHF
CDR3nt: TGTGCCAGCAGCAAGTACGTGAATTGGGGGGAGTATAGCAATCAGCCCCAGCATTTT
len: 19
d_gene: NA
v_gene: TRBV21-1
abundance: NA
j_gene: TRBJ1-5

CDR3aa: CASRQGQGLYQPQHF
CDR3nt: TGTGCAAGTCGCCAGGGACAGGGGCTATATCAGCCCCAGCATTTT
len: 15
d_gene: NA
v_gene: TRBV12-2
abundance: NA
j_gene: TRBJ1-5

CDR3aa: CASKGLARTYEQYF
CDR3nt: TGTGCCAGCAAGGGACTAGCGAGAACCTACGAGCAGTACTTC
len: 14
d_gene: TRBD2
v_gene: TRBV2
abundance: NA
j_gene: TRBJ2-7

CDR3aa: CASSLSETGRGEQYF
CDR3nt: TGTGCCAGCAGTTTATCGGAGACAGGGCGAGGCGAGCAGTACTTC
len: 15
d_gene: TRBD1
v_gene: TRBV28
abundance: NA
j_gene: TRBJ2-7

CDR3aa: CASSIGFGGSNQPQHF
CDR3nt: TGTGCCAGTAGTATAGGTTTTGGAGGGAGCAATCAGCCCCAGCATTTT
len: 16
d_gene: NA
v_gene: TRBV19
abundance: NA
j_gene: TRBJ1-5

CDR3aa: CASSKIQGNYGYTF
CDR3nt: TGTGCCAGCTCGAAGATCCAGGGGAACTATGGCTACACCTTC
len: 14
d_gene: NA
v_gene: TRBV21-1
abundance: NA
j_gene: TRBJ1-2

CDR3aa: CASSDTGLAGAYNEQFF
CDR3nt: TGTGCCAGCAGCGATACAGGACTAGCGGGAGCCTACAATGAGCAGTTCTTC
len: 17
d_gene: TRBD2
v_gene: TRBV7-9
abundance: NA
j_gene: TRBJ2-1

CDR3aa: CASSSGERRALGEAFF
CDR3nt: TGTGCCAGCAGCTCGGGTGAACGCAGGGCTTTAGGTGAAGCTTTCTTT
len: 16
d_gene: NA
v_gene: TRBV13
abundance: NA
j_gene: TRBJ1-1

CDR3aa: CASSFQYGGNYGYTF
CDR3nt: TGTGCCAGCAGTTTTCAATACGGCGGGAACTATGGCTACACCTTC
len: 15
d_gene: NA
v_gene: TRBV28
abundance: NA
j_gene: TRBJ1-2

CDR3aa: CASSLGQGATGELFF
CDR3nt: TGTGCCAGCAGCCTGGGACAGGGGGCCACCGGGGAGCTGTTTTTT
len: 15
d_gene: TRBD1
v_gene: TRBV5-4
abundance: NA
j_gene: TRBJ2-2

CDR3aa: CASSEGINQETQYF
CDR3nt: TGTGCCAGCAGTGAAGGTATAAACCAAGAGACCCAGTACTTC
len: 14
d_gene: NA
v_gene: TRBV2
abundance: medium-sized
j_gene: TRBJ2-5

CDR3aa: CASSDSPGELFF
CDR3nt: TGTGCCAGTAGTGACAGCCCCGGGGAGCTGTTTTTT
len: 12
d_gene: NA
v_gene: TRBV19
abundance: NA
j_gene: TRBJ2-2

CDR3aa: CASKGESYGYTF
CDR3nt: TGCGCCAGCAAGGGGGAGAGTTATGGCTACACCTTC
len: 12
d_gene: NA
v_gene: TRBV5-1
abundance: NA
j_gene: TRBJ1-2

CDR3aa: CASSLGAGPNQPQHF
CDR3nt: TGCGCCAGCAGCTTGGGAGCAGGGCCGAATCAGCCCCAGCATTTT
len: 15
d_gene: NA
v_gene: TRBV5-1
abundance: NA
j_gene: TRBJ1-5

CDR3aa: CASRDRDNHQETQYF
CDR3nt: TGTGCCAGCAGGGACCGGGACAACCACCAAGAGACCCAGTACTTC
len: 15
d_gene: NA
v_gene: TRBV2
abundance: NA
j_gene: TRBJ2-5

CDR3aa: CASSPGTSGIQGEQYF
CDR3nt: TGTGCCAGCAGCCCTGGGACTAGCGGGATCCAAGGCGAGCAGTACTTC
len: 16
d_gene: TRBD2
v_gene: TRBV9
abundance: NA
j_gene: TRBJ2-7

CDR3aa: CASSTRQGGSGSPLHF
CDR3nt: TGTGCCAGCAGCACCCGTCAGGGAGGCTCCGGTTCACCCCTCCACTTT
len: 16
d_gene: NA
v_gene: TRBV5-6
abundance: NA
j_gene: TRBJ1-6

CDR3aa: CASTQGRTNTGELFF
CDR3nt: TGTGCCAGCACCCAGGGGCGTACGAACACCGGGGAGCTGTTTTTT
len: 15
d_gene: NA
v_gene: TRBV6-5
abundance: NA
j_gene: TRBJ2-2

CDR3aa: CASRSSGSLNEQYF
CDR3nt: TGTGCCAGCAGGTCTAGCGGGAGTCTAAACGAGCAGTACTTC
len: 14
d_gene: TRBD2
v_gene: TRBV6-6
abundance: NA
j_gene: TRBJ2-7

CDR3aa: CASRGHTNSYEQYF
CDR3nt: TGTGCCAGCAGGGGACACACGAACTCCTACGAGCAGTACTTC
len: 14
d_gene: NA
v_gene: TRBV28
abundance: NA
j_gene: TRBJ2-7

CDR3aa: CASRQPDGNQPQHF
CDR3nt: TGTGCCAGCAGACAGCCCGACGGCAATCAGCCCCAGCATTTT
len: 14
d_gene: NA
v_gene: TRBV6-1
abundance: NA
j_gene: TRBJ1-5

CDR3aa: CASKGANSNQPQHF
CDR3nt: TGTGCCAGCAAAGGGGCAAATAGCAATCAGCCCCAGCATTTT
len: 14
d_gene: NA
v_gene: TRBV2
abundance: NA
j_gene: TRBJ1-5

CDR3aa: CASSLGAGRVQGYEQYF
CDR3nt: TGTGCCAGCAGTTTAGGGGCAGGACGAGTTCAGGGCTACGAGCAGTACTTC
len: 17
d_gene: NA
v_gene: TRBV28
abundance: NA
j_gene: TRBJ2-7

CDR3aa: CASSDSGRASNEQFF
CDR3nt: TGTGCCAGCAGTGATAGCGGGAGGGCCTCCAATGAGCAGTTCTTC
len: 15
d_gene: TRBD2
v_gene: TRBV6-1
abundance: NA
j_gene: TRBJ2-1

CDR3aa: CASSEVPELNEQFF
CDR3nt: TGTGCCAGCAGTGAGGTTCCGGAGCTCAATGAGCAGTTCTTC
len: 14
d_gene: NA
v_gene: TRBV6-1
abundance: NA
j_gene: TRBJ2-1

CDR3aa: CSVRQGAYAGELFF
CDR3nt: TGCAGCGTTAGACAGGGGGCGTATGCGGGGGAGCTGTTTTTT
len: 14
d_gene: TRBD1
v_gene: TRBV29-1
abundance: NA
j_gene: TRBJ2-2

CDR3aa: CASSLFSWNRSETQYF
CDR3nt: TGTGCCAGCAGTTTATTTAGTTGGAACAGGTCGGAGACCCAGTACTTC
len: 16
d_gene: NA
v_gene: TRBV28
abundance: NA
j_gene: TRBJ2-5

CDR3aa: CASSADRGGRDEQFF
CDR3nt: TGTGCCAGCAGCGCGGACAGGGGAGGAAGGGATGAGCAGTTCTTC
len: 15
d_gene: TRBD1
v_gene: TRBV9
abundance: NA
j_gene: TRBJ2-1

CDR3aa: CASSAGTGRSNQPQHF
CDR3nt: TGTGCCAGTAGCGCGGGGACAGGGAGAAGCAATCAGCCCCAGCATTTT
len: 16
d_gene: TRBD1
v_gene: TRBV19
abundance: NA
j_gene: TRBJ1-5

CDR3aa: CASSLWEGAASNEKLFF
CDR3nt: TGTGCCAGCAGTTTATGGGAGGGGGCGGCATCTAATGAAAAACTGTTTTTT
len: 17
d_gene: TRBD1
v_gene: TRBV28
abundance: NA
j_gene: TRBJ1-4

CDR3aa: CASMNTEAFF
CDR3nt: TGTGCCAGTATGAACACTGAAGCTTTCTTT
len: 10
d_gene: NA
v_gene: TRBV6-6
abundance: NA
j_gene: TRBJ1-1

CDR3aa: CASSWGTGGYEQYF
CDR3nt: TGTGCCAGCAGTTGGGGGACAGGGGGATACGAGCAGTACTTC
len: 14
d_gene: TRBD1
v_gene: TRBV27
abundance: NA
j_gene: TRBJ2-7

CDR3aa: CASSSLSASAKNIQYF
CDR3nt: TGTGCCAGCAGCTCACTTTCCGCTTCAGCCAAAAACATTCAGTACTTC
len: 16
d_gene: NA
v_gene: TRBV7-9
abundance: NA
j_gene: TRBJ2-4

CDR3aa: CASSQDRLSGNTIYF
CDR3nt: TGTGCCAGCTCACAAGACAGACTCTCTGGAAACACCATATATTTT
len: 15
d_gene: NA
v_gene: TRBV18
abundance: NA
j_gene: TRBJ1-3

CDR3aa: CASSHPGYGYTF
CDR3nt: TGTGCCAGTTCCCATCCGGGGTATGGCTACACCTTC
len: 12
d_gene: NA
v_gene: TRBV7-9
abundance: NA
j_gene: TRBJ1-2

CDR3aa: CASSFITGYAAYGYTF
CDR3nt: TGTGCCAGCAGCTTCATCACAGGGTACGCAGCCTATGGCTACACCTTC
len: 16
d_gene: NA
v_gene: TRBV7-2
abundance: NA
j_gene: TRBJ1-2

CDR3aa: CASSIGDTEAFF
CDR3nt: TGTGCCAGCAGTATAGGGGACACTGAAGCTTTCTTT
len: 12
d_gene: NA
v_gene: TRBV9
abundance: NA
j_gene: TRBJ1-1

CDR3aa: CASSLQGSNYGYTF
CDR3nt: TGTGCCAGCAGCTTACAGGGTTCAAACTATGGCTACACCTTC
len: 14
d_gene: NA
v_gene: TRBV5-4
abundance: NA
j_gene: TRBJ1-2

CDR3aa: CASQDRLNTGELFF
CDR3nt: TGTGCCAGCCAGGATCGGCTTAACACCGGGGAGCTGTTTTTT
len: 14
d_gene: NA
v_gene: TRBV28
abundance: NA
j_gene: TRBJ2-2

CDR3aa: CASSLDPGDEKLFF
CDR3nt: TGCGCCAGCAGCTTGGACCCCGGGGATGAAAAACTGTTTTTT
len: 14
d_gene: NA
v_gene: TRBV5-1
abundance: NA
j_gene: TRBJ1-4

CDR3aa: CATWAPTTDTQYF
CDR3nt: TGTGCCACCTGGGCCCCGACCACAGATACGCAGTATTTT
len: 13
d_gene: NA
v_gene: TRBV15
abundance: NA
j_gene: TRBJ2-3